This TCR beta chain emerged from a study of cytomegalovirus exposure and HLA in healthy donors. The PCR used 60 Vbeta and 13 Jbeta primers. In the authors' workflow: Some 11 million shared chains were among the approximately 87 million unique TCR beta chains that a later analysis counted. Only in-frame clones appear in the TCRdb table, and some are missing; sequencing was by immunoSEQ multiplex PCR. The V and J calls and clone size come from that table; D and trimming were worked out from the DNA. This table has 250,000 to 350,000 clones, 75% to 90% appearing once. Notes on this clone: What it binds is not known.

Study outcomes and limitations: Data from an earlier analysis indicated that most TCR beta V segments were productive either about 90% or about 30% of the time. Analysis was carried out at a later point, and it linked a missense DCLRE1C variant to TCR beta V- and J-gene trimming. An assumption of roughly uniform sequencing depth across donors underlay the presence/absence analyses.

V lost 1 base, J lost 0 bases, and 11 bases stayed unmatched. The CDR3 runs to 19 residues. Per germline, CDR1 MGHRA and CDR2 YSYEKL. This receptor was identified in a man aged 35-49 years in good health and CMV-seropositive. V gene TRBV4-1 combines with J gene TRBJ2-1; 8 bases are shared with TRBD1. Source material: PBMCs. The CDR3 spells CASSQGSAFGTGSYNEQFF. The CDR3, as DNA: TGCGCCAGCAGCCAAGGGTCGGCTTTCGGGACAGGCTCCTACAATGAGCAGTTCTTC.